These T cell receptor beta chains were read from a single sample in a study of neurological immune-mediated disorders. In TCRdb, the 5' RACE reads were re-called with MiXCR into one record per CDR3 protein. The data contain 81,000 or so distinct CDR3 sequences, about 5.5% of them seen just once; the ten biggest clones take up less than 2.5%. Sequenced input: PBMCs. These receptors were collected from a woman between 25 and 40 years old with multiple sclerosis. Both conserved end residues are trimmed from each CDR3. A D gene is named only where the DNA matches it firmly. A clone size is listed for some rows: how often the clone was seen (once, few, many), or a class if it is expanded.

d_call clone_size v_call cdr3_aa
TRBD2 many TRBV28 ASSPYAGRSGRRNNEQF
NA NA TRBV20-1 SATADTQY
NA many TRBV5-1 ASRLESNQPQH
TRBD1 many TRBV20-1 SASKGAPTGELF
NA many TRBV18 ASSPSSRVDTQY
TRBD2 many TRBV20-1 SADNIQLAGGNEQF
NA few TRBV11-2 ASSSLTSLDEQF
TRBD1 many TRBV5-5 ASSHRGTNEKLF
TRBD1 many TRBV12-3/TRBV12-4 ASSLRDRPQETQY
TRBD1 few TRBV28 ASTLSGTAYGYT
NA many TRBV5-1 ASSLGGRSYEQY
NA NA TRBV20-1 SARDTARSYNEQF
NA many TRBV20-1 SARGQSYNSPLH
NA many TRBV7-9 ASSLADFFTQY
TRBD1 many TRBV5-1 ASSLRGGFSGANVLT
NA many TRBV20-1 SARKALGQETQY
TRBD2 many TRBV12-3/TRBV12-4 ASSDSGSPGLPQY
NA many TRBV27 ASSFRGQNEQF
NA many TRBV20-1 SARPVGEQY
NA many TRBV12-3/TRBV12-4 ASSLGRSNQPQH
NA many TRBV5-1 ASSLYGLNEQY
NA NA TRBV9 ASSVVPSLNTEAF
TRBD2 many TRBV5-1 ASTQTSGSWGEQF
NA many TRBV29-1 SVGGQWDQPQH
TRBD2 many TRBV20-1 SALLAGAYNEQF
NA few TRBV20-1 SARGSEQF
NA many TRBV28 ASSLSRGIGNTIY
NA many TRBV24-1 ATSDSAPSTDTQY
NA many TRBV29-1 SVEIQESYNEQF
TRBD2 many TRBV20-1 SASLAGTDQY
TRBD1 NA TRBV12-3/TRBV12-4 DSSTGQAKEN
NA many TRBV27 ASSLNAGNFNEQF
NA many TRBV5-1 ASSWDTTYNEQF
TRBD1 many TRBV5-4 ASSYDRGLRDTQY
NA NA TRBV11-3 ASSASIKETQY
NA many TRBV5-1 ASSGAPGSLDTQY
NA many TRBV6-5 ASSFNLGQGPDTQY
NA NA TRBV6-6 ASSYKGRADTGELF
NA many TRBV7-3 ASRGQPNQPQH
NA many TRBV20-1 SARGFNEKLF
NA many TRBV5-1 ASTTPGTPSTGSYNEQF
NA many TRBV5-1 ASSLASVADQETQY
TRBD1 many TRBV12-3/TRBV12-4 ASSSGDRSQY
TRBD1 few TRBV5-1 ASSGGQGNLAQY
TRBD2 many TRBV7-9 ASSFSTSGRGEQF
TRBD1 many TRBV3-1 ASSQGQAGEAF
NA many TRBV29-1 SVRGTRGETQY
NA NA TRBV5-1 ASSFWGDQETQY
NA many TRBV29-1 SVERGRVYGYT
NA NA TRBV20-1 SARAEYQETQY